The text below deals with one T cell receptor beta chain. This sample stems from a study of early T cells in non-severe SARS-CoV-2 infection. About the study: The chains were unpaired, and the sequenced material was bulk RNA from unsorted whole blood.

The CDR3 contains 15 residues. The ends lost 5 bases at V and 6 bases at J; junction bases unmatched: 9. In germline, CDR1 is SSHAT, CDR2 FNYEAQ (reference sequence). Attachment of unique molecular identifiers to individual cDNA molecules was performed. TCRdb re-called the 5' RACE reads through MiXCR, storing one row per CDR3 protein. The profile shows tens of thousands of distinct CDR3 sequences, 13% to 15% of them singletons. This chain connects TRBV7-7 to TRBJ2-3; 9 positions agree with TRBD2. Sequenced: whole blood. This sequence originates from an adult who was a healthcare worker with PCR-confirmed SARS-CoV-2 infection or an uninfected control (not recorded which). CDR3 in amino acids: CASSPGVAGADTQYF. CDR3 bases: TGTGCCAGCAGCCCTGGTGTAGCGGGAGCTGATACGCAGTATTTT.